The rows below give T cell receptor beta chains drawn from one sample of a study of blood T cell repertoires in COVID-19. Data came from immunoSEQ multiplex PCR; TCRdb stores just in-frame clones and leaves some out. The repertoire consists of 85,000 to 120,000 clones, with 71% occurring once and the leading ten covering about 0.85%. The specimen sequenced was peripheral blood. These receptors originate from a human donor with acute or convalescent COVID-19. The donor label of this sample is uncertain. Each CDR3 is given with its conserved first and last residue. A D gene is named only where the DNA matches it firmly. Some rows mark clone size as missing; the rest say once, few, many or name a class of expanded clone.

v_gene: TRBV7-9
abundance: .
d_gene: TRBD1
j_gene: TRBJ2-1
CDR3nt: TGTGCCAGCAGCTTTGGGGCAGGGGGCAAGAATGAGCAGTTCTTC
CDR3aa: CASSFGAGGKNEQFF

v_gene: TRBV27
abundance: .
d_gene: .
j_gene: TRBJ2-1
CDR3nt: TGTGCCAGCAGTTTAGATTTAGTGGGGACATACAATGAGCAGTTCTTC
CDR3aa: CASSLDLVGTYNEQFF

v_gene: TRBV5-1
abundance: .
d_gene: TRBD1
j_gene: TRBJ2-5
CDR3nt: TGCGCCAGCAGTTCCGACAGGGCTGGGGAGACCCAGTACTTC
CDR3aa: CASSSDRAGETQYF

v_gene: TRBV4-1
abundance: .
d_gene: TRBD1
j_gene: TRBJ2-1
CDR3nt: TGCGCCAGCAGCCTGATGACAGGGTCGTACAATGAGCAGTTCTTC
CDR3aa: CASSLMTGSYNEQFF

v_gene: TRBV7-9
abundance: .
d_gene: .
j_gene: TRBJ1-6
CDR3nt: TGTGCCAGCCGAGATATCCAGGGTTATAATTCACCCCTCCACTTT
CDR3aa: CASRDIQGYNSPLHF

v_gene: TRBV5-1
abundance: few
d_gene: TRBD2
j_gene: TRBJ2-1
CDR3nt: TGCGCCAGCAATCTAGCGGGGGGTCACAATGAGCAGTTCTTC
CDR3aa: CASNLAGGHNEQFF

v_gene: TRBV18
abundance: .
d_gene: .
j_gene: TRBJ1-4
CDR3nt: TGTGCCAGCTCCCGACAAGTTAATGAAAAACTGTTTTTT
CDR3aa: CASSRQVNEKLFF

v_gene: TRBV7-6
abundance: .
d_gene: .
j_gene: TRBJ2-3
CDR3nt: TGTGCCAGCAACCTAGGGGCTTTCACAGATACGCAGTATTTT
CDR3aa: CASNLGAFTDTQYF

v_gene: TRBV29-1
abundance: .
d_gene: .
j_gene: TRBJ2-5
CDR3nt: TGCAGCGTTGCTTTTGACTTTGAGGGAGAGACCCAGTACTTC
CDR3aa: CSVAFDFEGETQYF

v_gene: TRBV2
abundance: .
d_gene: TRBD1
j_gene: TRBJ1-1
CDR3nt: TGTGCCAGCAGTTCACGATCAGGGGGGAACACTGAAGCTTTCTTT
CDR3aa: CASSSRSGGNTEAFF

v_gene: TRBV5-1
abundance: .
d_gene: .
j_gene: TRBJ1-5
CDR3nt: TGCGCCAGCAGCCCGCAGGGGAATCAGCCCCAGCATTTT
CDR3aa: CASSPQGNQPQHF

v_gene: TRBV3-1/TRBV3-2
abundance: .
d_gene: .
j_gene: TRBJ1-5
CDR3nt: TGTGCCAGCAGCCAAGGTCAGGGATGGCAGCCCCAGCATTTT
CDR3aa: CASSQGQGWQPQHF

v_gene: TRBV6-5
abundance: .
d_gene: .
j_gene: TRBJ1-2
CDR3nt: TGTGCCAGCAGTTACGGGCGTGTAGGCTATGGCTACACCTTC
CDR3aa: CASSYGRVGYGYTF

v_gene: TRBV4-1
abundance: .
d_gene: .
j_gene: TRBJ1-2
CDR3nt: TGCGCCAGCAGCCCCCCCTCGGTCCGCTACACCTTC
CDR3aa: CASSPPSVRYTF

v_gene: TRBV7-2
abundance: .
d_gene: .
j_gene: TRBJ1-5
CDR3nt: TGTGCCAGCAGTCCGTCCAGTAATCAGCCCCAGCATTTT
CDR3aa: CASSPSSNQPQHF

v_gene: TRBV3-1/TRBV3-2
abundance: once
d_gene: TRBD2
j_gene: TRBJ2-2
CDR3nt: TGTGCCAGCAGGGAAGCGGGGGGGCGGTCCGGGGAGCTGTTTTTT
CDR3aa: CASREAGGRSGELFF

v_gene: TRBV5-1
abundance: .
d_gene: .
j_gene: TRBJ1-4
CDR3nt: TGCGCCAGCAGCTTGGCCCCGGGACAAGGGGCCACTGGTGAAAAACTGTTTTTT
CDR3aa: CASSLAPGQGATGEKLFF

v_gene: TRBV7-3
abundance: .
d_gene: .
j_gene: TRBJ1-2
CDR3nt: TGTGCCAGCAGCTTAACGACCCAGGGGAGCGGCTACACCTTC
CDR3aa: CASSLTTQGSGYTF

v_gene: TRBV28
abundance: .
d_gene: .
j_gene: TRBJ2-4
CDR3nt: TGTGCCAGCAGTCCCCCAGGGGCCTCCAAAAACATTCAGTACTTC
CDR3aa: CASSPPGASKNIQYF

v_gene: TRBV6-1
abundance: .
d_gene: .
j_gene: TRBJ1-2
CDR3nt: TGTGCCAGCAGTGACCTTGGCTACACCTTC
CDR3aa: CASSDLGYTF

v_gene: TRBV24-1
abundance: .
d_gene: .
j_gene: TRBJ2-5
CDR3nt: TGTGCCACCAGTGACACAGGGTTAGGAGAGACCCAGTACTTC
CDR3aa: CATSDTGLGETQYF

v_gene: TRBV2
abundance: .
d_gene: .
j_gene: TRBJ2-2
CDR3nt: TGTGCCAGCAGTGAAATAAGACTTAACACCGGGGAGCTGTTTTTT
CDR3aa: CASSEIRLNTGELFF

v_gene: TRBV30
abundance: .
d_gene: .
j_gene: TRBJ2-3
CDR3nt: TGTGCCTGGAGTGCAGGGAGGCTAGCAGCCACAGATACGCAGTATTTT
CDR3aa: CAWSAGRLAATDTQYF

v_gene: TRBV5-1
abundance: .
d_gene: .
j_gene: TRBJ2-1
CDR3nt: TGCGCCAGCAGCTTGGGAGGTAGCGGTCTCTCCTACAATGAGCAGTTCTTC
CDR3aa: CASSLGGSGLSYNEQFF

v_gene: TRBV27
abundance: .
d_gene: TRBD1
j_gene: TRBJ1-2
CDR3nt: TGTGCCAGCAGTCAGCAGGGGGCCCATGGCTACACCTTC
CDR3aa: CASSQQGAHGYTF

v_gene: TRBV15
abundance: .
d_gene: .
j_gene: TRBJ2-5
CDR3nt: TGTGCCACCAGCAGGCACAAAGAGACCCAGTACTTC
CDR3aa: CATSRHKETQYF

v_gene: TRBV9
abundance: few
d_gene: TRBD2
j_gene: TRBJ2-2
CDR3nt: TGTGCCAGCAGCGTAGTAGCGGGGAACACCGGGGAGCTGTTTTTT
CDR3aa: CASSVVAGNTGELFF

v_gene: TRBV7-3
abundance: .
d_gene: TRBD1
j_gene: TRBJ1-2
CDR3nt: TGTGCCAGCAGCTTCGCCCCCGGGACAGGGGCTGACTACACCTTC
CDR3aa: CASSFAPGTGADYTF